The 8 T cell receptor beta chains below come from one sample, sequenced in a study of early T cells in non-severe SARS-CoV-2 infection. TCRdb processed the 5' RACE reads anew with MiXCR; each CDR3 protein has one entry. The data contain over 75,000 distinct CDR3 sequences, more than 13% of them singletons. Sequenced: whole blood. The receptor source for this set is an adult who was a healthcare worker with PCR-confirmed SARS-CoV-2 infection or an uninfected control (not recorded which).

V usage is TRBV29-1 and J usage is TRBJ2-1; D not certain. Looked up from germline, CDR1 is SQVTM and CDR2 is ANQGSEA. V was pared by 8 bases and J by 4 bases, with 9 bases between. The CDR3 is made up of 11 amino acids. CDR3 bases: TGCAGCTCGTTAGCTTACAATGAGCAGTTCTTC. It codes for CSSLAYNEQFF.

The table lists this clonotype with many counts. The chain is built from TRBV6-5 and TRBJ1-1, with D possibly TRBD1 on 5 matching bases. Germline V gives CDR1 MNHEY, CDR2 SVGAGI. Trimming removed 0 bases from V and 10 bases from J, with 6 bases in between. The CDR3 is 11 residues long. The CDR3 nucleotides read TGTGCCAGCAGTTACTCGGGGGTAGCTTTCTTT. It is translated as CASSYSGVAFF.

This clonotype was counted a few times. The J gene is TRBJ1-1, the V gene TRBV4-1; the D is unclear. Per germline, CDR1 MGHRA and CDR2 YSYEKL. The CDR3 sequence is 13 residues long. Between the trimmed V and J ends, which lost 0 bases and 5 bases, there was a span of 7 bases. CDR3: CASSQEPETEAFF. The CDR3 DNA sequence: TGCGCCAGCAGCCAAGAACCTGAGACTGAAGCTTTCTTT.

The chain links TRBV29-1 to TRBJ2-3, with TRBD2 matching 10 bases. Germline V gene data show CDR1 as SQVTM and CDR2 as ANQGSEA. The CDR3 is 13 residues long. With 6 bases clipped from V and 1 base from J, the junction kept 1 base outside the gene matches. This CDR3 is CSVGLAGTDTQYF. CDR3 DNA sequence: TGCAGCGTCGGACTAGCGGGCACAGATACGCAGTATTTT.

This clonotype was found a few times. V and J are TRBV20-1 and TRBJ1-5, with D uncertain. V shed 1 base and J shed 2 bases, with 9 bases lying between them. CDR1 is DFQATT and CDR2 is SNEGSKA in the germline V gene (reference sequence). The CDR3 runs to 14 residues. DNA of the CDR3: TGCAGTGCTAGAGTTAGAGGAGGCAATCAGCCCCAGCATTTT. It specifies CSARVRGGNQPQHF.

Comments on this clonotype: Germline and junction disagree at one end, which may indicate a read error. CDR3 nucleotide sequence: TGTGCCAGCAGTTTGTCTATTCCGGGACAGGGGAACATCATATATTTT. Protein product: CASSLSIPGQGNIIYF. This chain connects TRBV27 to TRBJ1-3; 10 nucleotides match TRBD1. The CDR3 has 16 residues. Per germline, CDR1 MNHEY and CDR2 SMNVEV (reference sequence).

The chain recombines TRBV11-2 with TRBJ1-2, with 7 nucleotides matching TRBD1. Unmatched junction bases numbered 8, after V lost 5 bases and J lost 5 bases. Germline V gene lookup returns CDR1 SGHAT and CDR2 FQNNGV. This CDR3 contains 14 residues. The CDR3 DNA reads TGTGCCAGCAGCAACCGGGACAGAGGATATGGCTACACCTTC. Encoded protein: CASSNRDRGYGYTF. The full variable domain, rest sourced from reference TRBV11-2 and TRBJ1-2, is EAGVAQSPRYKIIEKRQSVAFWCNPISGHATLYWYQQILGQGPKLLIQFQNNGVVDDSQLPKDRFSAERLKGVDSTLKIQPAKLEDSAVYLCASSNRDRGYGYTFGSGTRLTVV.

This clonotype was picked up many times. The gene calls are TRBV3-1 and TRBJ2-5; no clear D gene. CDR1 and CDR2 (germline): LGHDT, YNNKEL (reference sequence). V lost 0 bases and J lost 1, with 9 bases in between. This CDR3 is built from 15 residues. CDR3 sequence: CASSQDTTRQETQYF. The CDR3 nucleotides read TGTGCCAGCAGCCAAGATACTACCCGCCAAGAGACCCAGTACTTC.